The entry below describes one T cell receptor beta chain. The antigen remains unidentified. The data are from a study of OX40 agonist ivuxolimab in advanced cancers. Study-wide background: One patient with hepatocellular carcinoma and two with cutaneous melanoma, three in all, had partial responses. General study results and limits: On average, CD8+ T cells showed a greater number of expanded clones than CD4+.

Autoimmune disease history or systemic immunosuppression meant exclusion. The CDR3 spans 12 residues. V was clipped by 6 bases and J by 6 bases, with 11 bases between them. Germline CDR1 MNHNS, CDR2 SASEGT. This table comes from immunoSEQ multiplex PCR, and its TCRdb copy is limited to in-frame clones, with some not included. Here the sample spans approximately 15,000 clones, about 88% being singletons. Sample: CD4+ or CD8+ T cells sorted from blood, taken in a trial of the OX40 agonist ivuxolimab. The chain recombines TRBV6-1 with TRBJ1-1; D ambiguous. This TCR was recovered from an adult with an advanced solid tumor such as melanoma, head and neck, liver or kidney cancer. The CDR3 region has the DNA TGTGCCAGCAGAAGACTCAGCGCTGAAGCTTTCTTT. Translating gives CASRRLSAEAFF.